The 24 T cell receptor beta chains presented below share a single source sample, sequenced in a study of regulatory T cells in long-lasting Graves disease. Through Arm-PCR of CDR3 regions and iRepertoire HTBI primers, TCR beta libraries were built. TCRdb reprocessed the multiplex PCR reads with MiXCR, giving one entry per CDR3 protein. This sample carries 350,000 to 450,000 distinct CDR3 sequences, 16% of them seen once, and the ten largest clones take less than 35%. Time point here: newly diagnosed GD, antithyroid drugs for less than 3 months. There was RNA extracted from PBMCs, and the TCR library was made from it. The data also belong to a second study, concerning T cells in Graves' hyperthyroidism and ophthalmopathy.

Source: peripheral blood mononuclear cells (PBMCs), taken at new diagnosis, from a patient treated with antithyroid drugs. These receptors came from a man aged 40-49 years with Graves disease.

This CDR3 reads CASSLGDRGRQETQYF. CDR3 DNA sequence: TGTGCCAGCAGCTTAGGGGACAGGGGGCGACAAGAGACCCAGTACTTC. J is TRBJ2-5 and V is TRBV7-2, with TRBD1 matching over 12 bases. The CDR3 has 16 residues. The germline V gene has CDR1 SGHTA and CDR2 FQGNSA. With V trimmed by 1 base and J by 2 bases, 2 bases remained unmatched.

The V gene is TRBV9, the J gene TRBJ1-6; 7 nucleotides match TRBD1. V was pared by 3 bases and J by 5 bases, with 5 bases of the junction left unmatched. Germline V gene data show CDR1 as SGDLS and CDR2 as YYNGEE. The CDR3 has 15 amino acids. Here the CDR3 DNA reads TGTGCCAGCAGCGACCGGACAGGAAATAATTCACCCCTCCACTTT. Translated: CASSDRTGNNSPLHF.

This clonotype came up a few times. This sequence joins TRBV7-3 and TRBJ2-1, with 7 bases matching TRBD1. The V segment lost 5 bases and the J segment 7 bases; nucleotides outside the gene matches: 20. The length of the CDR3 is 18 residues. Germline-derived CDR1 and CDR2 are SGHTA and FQGTGA. The CDR3 DNA follows: TGTGCCAGCAGCCCCAACCCACACAGGGGCCCCTACATTAATGAGCAGTTCTTC. As protein: CASSPNPHRGPYINEQFF.

This clonotype was observed a few times. A read error is likely here: a far larger clone is one base away. This chain uses TRBV5-6 with TRBJ2-5, with 7 bases identical to TRBD1. The germline CDR1 and CDR2 sequences are SGHDT and YYEEEE. The CDR3 loop spans 17 amino acids. In DNA form, the CDR3 reads TGTGCCAGCAGCCTACGAGCCAGACAGGGCCACCAAGAGCCCCAGTACTTC. It is translated as CASSLRARQGHQEPQYF.

As regards this clonotype: A read error likely explains this, since a far larger clone differs by one base. V is TRBV11-2 and J is TRBJ2-1, with 14 positions matching TRBD2. CDR1 and CDR2 (germline): SGHAT, FQNNGV. V lost 6 bases and J lost 4; bases outside the gene matches: 2. The CDR3 is 15 amino acids. The CDR3 loop is CASRGLAGVYNEQFF. The CDR3 DNA reads TGTGCCAGCAGGGGACTAGCGGGGGTATACAATGAGCAGTTCTTC.

The chain is built from TRBV20-1 and TRBJ2-5; the D gene could be TRBD1 or TRBD2 (5 bases each). Germline-derived CDR1 and CDR2 are DFQATT and SNEGSKA (reference sequence). The V and J ends lost 1 base and 5 bases respectively, with 14 bases between them. The CDR3 runs 14 residues. The CDR3 reads CSARVPGSRETQYF. The DNA of the CDR3 is TGCAGTGCTAGAGTTCCAGGGAGCCGCGAGACCCAGTACTTC.

This clonotype was recorded many times. V usage is TRBV28 and J usage is TRBJ2-1, with a tentative D call TRBD1 (8 bases). Trimming cost V 4 bases and J 6 bases, with 16 bases left between them. This CDR3 comprises 15 residues. CDR1 and CDR2 from the germline V gene are MDHEN and SYDVKM. The CDR3 DNA follows: TGTGCCAGCAGTTACAGGGGGGGGACGGCCAATGAGCAGTTCTTC. It encodes CASSYRGGTANEQFF.

This clonotype was seen many times. The gene calls are TRBV7-9 and TRBJ2-7; no firm D call. The CDR3 has 14 amino acids. In germline, CDR1 is SEHNR, CDR2 FQNEAQ (reference sequence). Trimming pared 1 base from V and 6 bases from J, leaving 13 bases between. The CDR3 nucleotides are TGTGCCAGCAGCTTAGTGGGCCGTCTTGCCGAGCAGTACTTC. Translated, it gives CASSLVGRLAEQYF.

This clonotype occurred many times. This chain joins TRBV12-3 or TRBV12-4 and TRBJ1-1, with TRBD1 matching over 7 bases. The CDR3 sequence is 14 residues long. Trimming at V came to 3 bases and at J to 1 base, leaving 2 bases not matched to a gene. The CDR3 loop reads CASSLGQWNTEAFF. CDR3 in DNA: TGTGCCAGCAGTTTGGGACAGTGGAACACTGAAGCTTTCTTT.

This clonotype came up many times. Written as DNA, the CDR3 is TGTGCCAGCAGCTTAGACATGGGGGAGCAGTTCTTC. Translated: CASSLDMGEQFF. The chain links TRBV11-1 to TRBJ2-1; the D is unclear. From germline, CDR1 is SGHAT and CDR2 FQDESV (reference sequence). CDR3 length: 12 residues. The ends were cut back, 1 base at V and 10 bases at J, with 8 bases in the middle.

The rearrangement uses TRBV18 and TRBJ1-5, with no clear D. Germline assignment: CDR1 KGHSH and CDR2 LQKENI. The CDR3 is 13 residues long. V was cut by 6 bases and J by 7 bases, with 13 bases left in between. In DNA form, the CDR3 reads TGTGCCAGCTCCCCGGACGGTGTCCAGCCCCAGCATTTT. Encoded protein: CASSPDGVQPQHF. Combining the CDR3 with reference TRBV18 and TRBJ1-5 gives the whole variable domain NAGVMQNPRHLVRRRGQEARLRCSPMKGHSHVYWYRQLPEEGLKFMVYLQKENIIDESGMPKERFSAEFPKEGPSILRIQQVVRGDSAAYFCASSPDGVQPQHFGDGTRLSIL.

CDR3 sequence: CASSFGLRNNEQFF. The CDR3 bases are TGTGCCAGCAGTTTTGGTCTTAGGAACAATGAGCAGTTCTTC. J is TRBJ2-1 and V is TRBV12-3 or TRBV12-4, with D uncertain. V lost 3 bases and J lost 5, with 11 bases in between. CDR3 length: 14 residues.

The table lists this clonotype with a few counts. The V call is TRBV6-1, the J call TRBJ2-5, with 7 bases aligning to TRBD1. V shed 6 bases, J shed 1 base, and the junction held 8 bases outside the gene matches. Germline-derived CDR1 and CDR2 are MNHNS and SASEGT. The CDR3 contains 15 residues. Here the CDR3 reads CASRRSRGSQETQYF. The CDR3 nucleotides read TGTGCCAGCAGGCGTAGCAGGGGGAGCCAAGAGACCCAGTACTTC.

The chain recombines TRBV10-2 with TRBJ1-6; TRBD1 matches 11 bases. With V trimmed by 2 bases and J by 5 bases, 8 bases remained unmatched. Per germline, CDR1 WSHSY and CDR2 SAAADI. The CDR3 runs to 18 residues. For the CDR3, the DNA is TGCGCCAGCAGTGAGAGCCCGCCGGGACAGGGGGATAATTCACCCCTCCACTTT. This encodes CASSESPPGQGDNSPLHF.

In this sample, this clonotype turned up many times. V and J are TRBV7-2 and TRBJ2-7; 12 nucleotides agree with TRBD2. Germline CDR1 reads SGHTA; CDR2 reads FQGNSA. With 4 bases clipped from V and 2 bases from J, the junction kept 3 bases outside the gene matches. CDR3 length: 15 amino acids. In nucleotides, the CDR3 is TGTGCCAGCAGCTCGCGGACTAGCGGGGCCTACGAGCAGTACTTC. It codes for CASSSRTSGAYEQYF.

The chain combines TRBV25-1 with TRBJ2-3, with TRBD1 identical over 7 bases. Germline values: CDR1 MGHDK, CDR2 SYGVNS. The CDR3 runs to 16 residues. Trimming cost V 4 bases and J 0 bases; bases outside gene matches: 7. In DNA, the CDR3 is TGTGCCAGCAGTGCAACTCCGGGACAGAGCACAGATACGCAGTATTTT. It translates to CASSATPGQSTDTQYF.

This clonotype showed up just a few times. This chain connects TRBV6-2 or TRBV6-3 to TRBJ1-1, with 8 bases aligning to TRBD1. This CDR3 comprises 21 residues. In germline, CDR1 is MNHEY, CDR2 SVGEGT. Trimming removed 5 bases from V and 0 bases from J; junction bases left unmatched: 23. CDR3 in DNA: TGTGCCAGCAGTAAGCCACGTGCGGGTGCAGGGGGCGCCGGGGTGAACACTGAAGCTTTCTTT. It codes for CASSKPRAGAGGAGVNTEAFF.

This clonotype was seen repeatedly, ten times or more. A junction boundary mismatches the germline segment, possibly from a read error. The gene calls are TRBV5-1 and TRBJ1-1; D may be TRBD1 (5 bases). The length of the CDR3 is 14 residues. In germline, CDR1 is SGHRS, CDR2 YFSETQ. In nucleotides, the CDR3 is TGCGCCGGCAGCTTGGACACCATGGGCACTGAAGCTTTCTTT. Its translation is CAGSLDTMGTEAFF.

This clonotype appeared many times. The rearrangement links TRBV5-1 to TRBJ1-1; D remains unclear. V was clipped by 0 bases and J by 1 base, with 10 bases between them. The CDR3 has 15 residues. Germline V gene data show CDR1 as SGHRS and CDR2 as YFSETQ. CDR3 protein: CASSLVRTENTEAFF. The DNA for the CDR3 is TGCGCCAGCAGCTTGGTTCGGACGGAGAACACTGAAGCTTTCTTT.

The V call is TRBV5-4, the J call TRBJ2-3; D is undetermined. The ends were cut back, 7 bases at V and 1 base at J, with 13 bases in the middle. The germline V gene has CDR1 SGHNT and CDR2 YYREEE (reference sequence). The CDR3 covers 14 residues. CDR3 bases: TGTGCCAGCCACACTATCGAGGGCACAGATACGCAGTATTTT. It yields the protein CASHTIEGTDTQYF.

This sequence joins TRBV18 and TRBJ2-5, with 9 bases fitting TRBD1. With 0 bases clipped from V and 5 bases from J, the junction kept 4 bases outside the gene matches. Looked up from germline, CDR1 is KGHSH and CDR2 is LQKENI. The CDR3 consists of 15 residues. CDR3: CASSPPGQGWETQYF. In DNA form, the CDR3 reads TGTGCCAGCTCACCACCGGGACAGGGCTGGGAGACCCAGTACTTC. Complete variable domain (other parts from reference TRBV18 and TRBJ2-5): NAGVMQNPRHLVRRRGQEARLRCSPMKGHSHVYWYRQLPEEGLKFMVYLQKENIIDESGMPKERFSAEFPKEGPSILRIQQVVRGDSAAYFCASSPPGQGWETQYFGPGTRLLVL.

Of note for this clonotype: The conserved phenylalanine or tryptophan normally closing the CDR3 is absent here, so this likely arose from a read error. The chain is built from TRBV28 and TRBJ1-5; D is ambiguous. Deletions cut 1 base from V and 1 base from J, with 14 bases between. Germline V gene sequence: CDR1 MDHEN, CDR2 SYDVKM. The CDR3 consists of 17 residues. For the CDR3, the DNA is TGTGCCAGCAGTTTATTAGCAGCGTTTGGCAGCAATCAGCCCCAGCATTCT. Residues: CASSLLAAFGSNQPQHS.

This clonotype was observed at least ten times. The DNA of the CDR3 is TGTGCCAGCAGTGAAGCCCTTTCCTACGAGCAGTACTTC. Translating it yields CASSEALSYEQYF. The chain has TRBV28 and TRBJ2-7; D is undetermined. The germline V gene encodes CDR1 MDHEN and CDR2 SYDVKM. Trimming cost V 5 bases and J 1 base, with 9 bases left between them. The CDR3 has 13 amino acids.

This clonotype was observed a handful of times. This sequence joins TRBV11-3 and TRBJ2-2; unclear D gene. Trimming took off 2 bases at V and 0 bases at J, with 7 bases between the two ends. The CDR3 runs 15 residues. Germline CDR1 SGHNT, CDR2 YENEEA. CDR3: CASSLTPTNTGELFF. The CDR3 nucleotides are TGTGCCAGCAGCTTAACTCCAACGAACACCGGGGAGCTGTTTTTT.